The 5 T cell receptor beta chains presented below share a single source sample, sequenced in a study of OX40 agonist ivuxolimab in advanced cancers. The data were produced by immunoSEQ multiplex PCR, yet TCRdb's version contains in-frame clones alone and is incomplete. Of roughly 88,000 clones listed, 80% to 90% are singletons. The sequencing used CD4+ or CD8+ T cells sorted from blood, collected in a trial of the OX40 agonist ivuxolimab. The receptor set was obtained from an adult with an advanced solid tumor such as melanoma, head and neck, liver or kidney cancer.

The rearrangement joins TRBV7-9 to TRBJ1-2; TRBD1 aligns across 10 bases. In germline, CDR1 is SEHNR, CDR2 FQNEAQ (reference sequence). The V segment lost 5 bases and the J segment 7 bases; nucleotides outside the gene matches: 7. CDR3 length equals 14 residues. In DNA, the CDR3 is TGTGCCAGCAGCCAGACAGGGGGCGCGGCTGGCTACACCTTC. Residues: CASSQTGGAAGYTF.

The rearrangement uses TRBV10-2 and TRBJ2-7, with D unclear. Germline V gene data show CDR1 as WSHSY and CDR2 as SAAADI. The CDR3 has 13 amino acids. Trimming cost V 4 bases and J 2 bases, with 9 bases left between them. The CDR3 DNA reads TGCGCCAGCAGTGCTTCTCCAACCTACGAGCAGTACGTC. It yields the protein CASSASPTYEQYV.

This clone has a single count. The gene calls are TRBV2 and TRBJ1-4, with TRBD1 matching 7 bases. J gave up 5 bases and V 7 bases, and 10 bases lay outside the gene matches. This CDR3 contains 15 residues. In germline, CDR1 is SNHLY, CDR2 FYNNEI. The DNA of the CDR3 is TGTGCCAGCATACCCCGGACAGGAGGGAATGAAAAACTGTTTTTT. It translates to CASIPRTGGNEKLFF.

This chain connects TRBV27 to TRBJ1-4, with 8 nucleotides matching TRBD1. Germline loops: CDR1 MNHEY, CDR2 SMNVEV (reference sequence). The CDR3 runs 13 residues. V lost 7 bases, J lost 8 bases, and 6 bases stayed unmatched. CDR3 sequence: CASKIQGEEKLFF. For the CDR3, the DNA is TGTGCCAGCAAAATACAGGGGGAAGAAAAACTGTTTTTT.

The genes are TRBV11-2 and TRBJ1-1; 7 nucleotides match TRBD1. V shed 1 base, J shed 1 base, and the junction held 0 bases outside the gene matches. Looked up from germline, CDR1 is SGHAT and CDR2 is FQNNGV. The CDR3 loop spans 14 amino acids. The CDR3 loop reads CASSLGQGNTEAFF. The CDR3 DNA is TGTGCCAGCAGCTTAGGACAGGGGAACACTGAAGCTTTCTTT.